This T cell receptor (beta chain) derives from a study of PD-1 blockade in classical Hodgkin lymphoma. Study-wide results and limits: Relapsed/refractory patients reportedly had lower baseline diversity than newly diagnosed patients.

Relapse was seen in all patients after autologous stem cell transplantation, and brentuximab vedotin exposure was variable. Per germline, CDR1 MNHEY and CDR2 SMNVEV (reference sequence). The CDR3 contains 14 residues. Trimming removed 7 bases at V and 4 bases at J, with 14 bases between. A note on this clone: Antigen: not known.

Repertoires were generated with immunoSEQ multiplex PCR, while TCRdb's copy carries only in-frame clones and drops some. The sample holds approximately 37,000 clones, approximately 78% seen once. Sequencing was performed on peripheral blood mononuclear cells (PBMCs), taken at baseline. This clonotype was obtained from a human donor with classical Hodgkin lymphoma. This chain links TRBV27 with TRBJ2-1; either TRBD1 or TRBD2 may fit D (5 bases each). The CDR3 DNA sequence: TGTGCCAGCAATACCGGGACCTCGTACAATGAGCAGTTCTTC. It is translated as CASNTGTSYNEQFF.